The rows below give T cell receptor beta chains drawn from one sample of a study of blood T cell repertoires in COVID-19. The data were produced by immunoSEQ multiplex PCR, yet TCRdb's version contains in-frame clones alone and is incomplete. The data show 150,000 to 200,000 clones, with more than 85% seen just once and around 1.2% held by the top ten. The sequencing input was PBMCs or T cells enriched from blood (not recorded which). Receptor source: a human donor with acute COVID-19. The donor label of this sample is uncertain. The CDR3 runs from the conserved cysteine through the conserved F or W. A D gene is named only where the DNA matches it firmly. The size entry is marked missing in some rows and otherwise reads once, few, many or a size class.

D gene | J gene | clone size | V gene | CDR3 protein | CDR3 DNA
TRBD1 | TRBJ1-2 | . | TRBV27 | CASSGDRGGYGYTF | TGTGCCAGCAGTGGGGACAGGGGCGGCTATGGCTACACCTTC
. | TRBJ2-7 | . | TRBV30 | CAWSVQGGTYEQYF | TGTGCCTGGAGTGTACAGGGCGGCACCTACGAGCAGTACTTC
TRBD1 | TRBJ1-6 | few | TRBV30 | CAWSAARGDGSPLHF | TGTGCCTGGAGTGCCGCCAGGGGGGACGGATCACCCCTCCACTTT
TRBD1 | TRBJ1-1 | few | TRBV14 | CASSQEWKRGQGASGAFF | TGTGCCAGCAGCCAAGAATGGAAGAGGGGACAGGGGGCGAGCGGGGCTTTCTTT
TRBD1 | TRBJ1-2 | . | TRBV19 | CASSMGQGANYGYTF | TGTGCCAGTAGTATGGGTCAGGGGGCTAACTATGGCTACACCTTC
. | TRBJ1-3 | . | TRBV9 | CASSVAWGSISGNTIYF | TGTGCCAGCAGCGTAGCCTGGGGCTCGATCTCTGGAAACACCATATATTTT
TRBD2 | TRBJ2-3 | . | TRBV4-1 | CASSTLAGGDTDTQYF | TGCGCCAGCAGCACCCTAGCGGGGGGGGACACAGATACGCAGTATTTT
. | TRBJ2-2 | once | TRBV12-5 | CASGLVQNTGELFF | TGTGCTAGTGGTTTGGTACAGAACACCGGGGAGCTGTTTTTT
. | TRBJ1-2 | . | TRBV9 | CASSPSSITGQSSGYTF | TGTGCCAGCAGCCCTTCTTCAATCACCGGACAATCCAGTGGCTACACCTTC
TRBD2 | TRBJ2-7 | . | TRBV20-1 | CSASLLAGGPGEQYF | TGCAGTGCTAGTCTGCTAGCGGGGGGGCCCGGCGAGCAGTACTTC
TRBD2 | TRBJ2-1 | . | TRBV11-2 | CASSLLNRASGSYNEQFF | TGTGCCAGCAGCTTATTAAATCGGGCTAGCGGTTCCTACAATGAGCAGTTCTTC
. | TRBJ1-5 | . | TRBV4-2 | CASSQDRVNQPQHF | TGTGCCAGCAGCCAAGACAGGGTAAATCAGCCCCAGCATTTT
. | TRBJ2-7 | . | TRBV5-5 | CASSLDAASYEQYF | TGTGCCAGCAGCTTGGATGCCGCGTCCTACGAGCAGTACTTC
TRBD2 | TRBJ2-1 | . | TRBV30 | CAWRTSGVNEQFF | TGTGCCTGGAGGACTAGCGGGGTCAATGAGCAGTTCTTC
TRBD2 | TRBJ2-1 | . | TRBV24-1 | CATSDLFRLAEYNEQFF | TGTGCCACCAGTGATTTATTTAGACTAGCAGAATACAATGAGCAGTTCTTC
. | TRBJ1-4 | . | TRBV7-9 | CASSGSRAEKLFF | TGTGCCAGCAGCGGTTCGAGGGCGGAAAAACTGTTTTTT
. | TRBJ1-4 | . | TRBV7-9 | CASSLRQEGEKLFF | TGTGCCAGCAGCTTAAGGCAAGAGGGTGAAAAACTGTTTTTT
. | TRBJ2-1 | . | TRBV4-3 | CASSQDREDYGMNEQFF | TGCGCCAGCAGCCAAGATAGAGAGGACTATGGAATGAATGAGCAGTTCTTC
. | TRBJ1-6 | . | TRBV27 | CASSPRGSGRVNSPLHF | TGTGCCAGCAGCCCCAGGGGATCGGGGAGGGTTAATTCACCCCTCCACTTT
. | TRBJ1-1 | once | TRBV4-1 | CASSQVNRAAEAFF | TGCGCCAGCAGCCAAGTGAACAGGGCCGCTGAAGCTTTCTTT
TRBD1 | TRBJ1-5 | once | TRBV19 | CASSIHTGGEANQPQHF | TGTGCCAGTAGTATCCACACAGGGGGGGAAGCCAATCAGCCCCAGCATTTT
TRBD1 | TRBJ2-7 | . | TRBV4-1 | CASSQIGQGGDEQYF | TGCGCCAGCAGCCAAATTGGACAGGGTGGCGACGAGCAGTACTTC
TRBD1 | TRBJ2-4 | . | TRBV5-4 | CASSQTGSAKNIQYF | TGTGCCAGCAGCCAGACAGGGAGTGCCAAAAACATTCAGTACTTC
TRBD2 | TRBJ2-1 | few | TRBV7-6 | CASSQGQGLAGSAEQFF | TGTGCCAGCAGTCAAGGGCAGGGACTAGCGGGGTCCGCCGAGCAGTTCTTC